The clone carrying this TCR beta chain was observed a handful of times. Clinical symptoms, serum thyroxine, TRAb, thyroid ultrasound and orbital computed tomography established diagnosis. The data derive from a study of T cells in Graves' hyperthyroidism and ophthalmopathy. Amplified TCR beta CDR3 regions derived from RNA transcripts. The primer set for the first-round RT-PCR of the TCR CDR3 was HTBI. TCRdb reanalysed the multiplex PCR reads using MiXCR and keeps one entry per CDR3 protein. The sample has about 250,000 distinct CDR3 sequences; approximately 14% are singletons. Germline V gene data show CDR1 as MNHNS and CDR2 as SASEGT. The CDR3 is 11 residues long. V was clipped by 7 bases and J by 14 bases, with 17 bases between them.

The rearrangement uses TRBV6-1 and TRBJ1-1; maybe TRBD1 (6 bases). The material sequenced was blood. The sequence came from a woman between 45 and 60 years old with Graves' hyperthyroidism that later progressed to Graves' ophthalmopathy. The CDR3 nucleotides are TGTGCCAGCACACAAACAGGGATTCAGTTCTTT. Translating it yields CASTQTGIQFF.